The next 22 T cell receptor beta chains were all read from a single sample in a study of shared clonotypes between healthy human individuals (dated by TCRdb to 2020 to 2021). The library was obtained by the immunoSEQ multiplex PCR assay. The clones in this table, taken by TCRdb from immuneACCESS, are in-frame only. Not every clone is retained; where verified, under half of the shortfall comes from an unresolved V gene, and the cause of the rest is unknown. The sample table contains some 680,000 clones; only one count was recorded for more than 70% of them. More than 1.5% of the sample is taken by the ten largest. The sample was memory CD4+ T cells sorted from blood. Per the publication, the cell subset or site label means: CD45RA-negative fraction. The receptors derive from a woman in her twenties or thirties in good health.

A remark on this clone: The same CDR3 is also encoded by other DNA sequences in this sample. The chain is built from TRBV10-3 and TRBJ1-5; no firm D call. The germline gives CDR1 ENHRY, CDR2 SYGVKD. The CDR3 covers 13 residues. The V end lost 4 bases, the J end lost 2 bases, and 6 bases lay between the germline ends. Here the CDR3 reads CAISVEGNQPQHF. The DNA of the CDR3 is TGTGCCATCAGTGTTGAGGGCAATCAGCCCCAGCATTTT.

This clone qualifies as medium-sized (0.01 to 0.1%). The rearrangement joins TRBV27 to TRBJ1-5, with 7 bases that match TRBD1. CDR1 is MNHEY and CDR2 is SMNVEV in the germline V gene (reference sequence). The CDR3 is 12 residues long. V was pared by 9 bases and J by 3 bases, with 2 bases of the junction left unmatched. CDR3 nucleotide sequence: TGTGCCAGTGGACAGGACAATCAGCCCCAGCATTTT. The encoded protein is CASGQDNQPQHF.

This sequence joins TRBV7-8 and TRBJ2-3, with D perhaps TRBD1 or TRBD2 (5 bases each). The V and J ends lost 0 bases and 2 bases respectively, with 9 bases between them. Germline assignment: CDR1 SGHVS and CDR2 FQNEAQ. This CDR3 has 15 amino acids. CDR3 amino acids: CASSLAGPLTDTQYF. The CDR3 region has the DNA TGTGCCAGCAGCTTAGCGGGACCCCTCACAGATACGCAGTATTTT.

This clone has just a few counts. This chain joins TRBV6-1 and TRBJ2-7; possibly TRBD1 for D (5 bases). CDR1 and CDR2 from the germline V gene are MNHNS and SASEGT. The V gene lost 1 base and the J gene lost 2 bases, with 12 bases spanning the gap. CDR3 length equals 15 residues. The CDR3 loop is CASSEDGAVTYEQYF. CDR3 DNA sequence: TGTGCCAGCAGTGAAGATGGGGCGGTGACCTACGAGCAGTACTTC.

This clone has a handful of counts. This chain uses TRBV6-1 with TRBJ2-7, with a tentative D call TRBD2 (5 bases). Trimming shortened V by 2 bases and J by 10 bases, and 15 bases separated the two germline ends. The CDR3 runs to 13 residues. The germline V gene encodes CDR1 MNHNS and CDR2 SASEGT. CDR3 sequence: CASSERETLRQYF. In DNA, the CDR3 is TGTGCCAGCAGTGAAAGGGAGACACTGAGACAGTACTTC.

Only one count was recorded for this clone. The chain links TRBV28 to TRBJ2-7, with TRBD2 matching over 7 bases. V dropped 0 bases and J dropped 6; count of bases not matched to a gene: 8. The CDR3 totals 15 residues. The germline V gene encodes CDR1 MDHEN and CDR2 SYDVKM. The CDR3 coding sequence is TGTGCCAGCAGTTTATGCAGCCAGGGAGGGTGCGAGCAGTACTTC. This sequence encodes CASSLCSQGGCEQYF.

The J gene is TRBJ1-1, the V gene TRBV11-2; the D gene is possibly TRBD1 (5 bases). The CDR3 length is 13 residues. Trimming shortened V by 4 bases and J by 5 bases, and 11 bases separated the two germline ends. Per the germline V gene, CDR1 is SGHAT and CDR2 is FQNNGV. CDR3 in DNA: TGTGCCAGCAGCTACAAGGAGGGGACTGAAGCTTTCTTT. It codes for CASSYKEGTEAFF.

As regards this clone: This sample also contains other DNA sequences that code for the same CDR3. The chain carries TRBV5-1 and TRBJ2-1; 10 bases fit TRBD2. The germline V gene has CDR1 SGHRS and CDR2 YFSETQ. The CDR3 sequence is 14 residues long. With 0 bases clipped from V and 10 bases from J, the junction kept 4 bases outside the gene matches. CDR3 in amino acids: CASSLASGSNEQFF. CDR3 DNA sequence: TGCGCCAGCAGCTTGGCTAGCGGGAGTAACGAGCAGTTCTTC.

The CDR3 loop is CASSWTGRLQETQYF. The DNA of the CDR3 is TGTGCCAGCAGTTGGACAGGCCGCCTTCAAGAGACCCAGTACTTC. The J gene is TRBJ2-5, the V gene TRBV28; 7 bases match TRBD1. The V and J ends lost 4 bases and 2 bases, in that order; junction bases with no gene match: 7. CDR3 length equals 15 residues. Per germline, CDR1 MDHEN and CDR2 SYDVKM.

CDR3 sequence: CAWKGPMWGPNYGYTF. The CDR3 bases are TGTGCCTGGAAGGGCCCGATGTGGGGGCCGAACTATGGCTACACCTTC. The V call is TRBV30, the J call TRBJ1-2; D is possibly TRBD1 (6 bases). CDR3 size: 16 residues. Between the trimmed V and J ends, which lost 4 bases and 2 bases, there was a span of 20 bases. Germline loops: CDR1 GTSNPN, CDR2 SVGIG (reference sequence).

This clone is a singleton in its sample. V gene TRBV11-2 combines with J gene TRBJ2-7, with TRBD2 as a possible D gene (6 bases). This CDR3 is 15 amino acids long. V lost 1 base, J lost 2 bases, and 12 bases lay in between. Germline CDR1 reads SGHAT; CDR2 reads FQNNGV. CDR3 in amino acids: CASSLVLRGAYEQYF. The CDR3 bases are TGTGCCAGCAGCTTAGTCCTGCGGGGAGCCTACGAGCAGTACTTC.

The rearrangement uses TRBV6-1 and TRBJ2-5; possibly TRBD1 for D (5 bases). The CDR3 is 13 amino acids. CDR1 and CDR2 from the germline V gene are MNHNS and SASEGT. V was clipped by 4 bases and J by 3 bases, with 9 bases between them. CDR3 in amino acids: CASSGSGKETQYF. In DNA form, the CDR3 reads TGTGCCAGCAGTGGTTCAGGGAAAGAGACCCAGTACTTC.

V and J are TRBV30 and TRBJ2-3; maybe TRBD1 (5 bases). Trimming pared 5 bases from V and 2 bases from J, leaving 8 bases between. The CDR3 consists of 12 residues. Per germline, CDR1 GTSNPN and CDR2 SVGIG (reference sequence). CDR3 loop: CAWEGATDTQYF. CDR3 DNA sequence: TGTGCCTGGGAAGGGGCCACAGATACGCAGTATTTT.

V and J are TRBV9 and TRBJ2-7, with D possibly TRBD2 on 6 matching bases. With 4 bases removed from V and 1 base from J, the gap between germline ends came to 15 bases. Germline lookup yields CDR1 SGDLS and CDR2 YYNGEE. CDR3 length: 15 residues. The CDR3 sequence: CASSPRSGPSYEQYF. DNA for the CDR3: TGTGCCAGCAGCCCGAGGAGCGGGCCTTCCTACGAGCAGTACTTC.

The V gene is TRBV10-1, the J gene TRBJ2-1; 10 bases are shared with TRBD2. Germline CDR1 is WNHNN and CDR2 is SYGVQD (reference sequence). The CDR3 extends over 16 amino acids. V was pared by 0 bases and J by 7 bases, with 6 bases of the junction left unmatched. In nucleotides, the CDR3 is TGCGCCAGCAGTGAGTCATGGCTAGCGGGAGTGAATGAGCAGTTCTTC. Translated, it gives CASSESWLAGVNEQFF.

The chain joins TRBV19 to TRBJ2-3, with D possibly being TRBD1 (5 bases). Germline CDR1 and CDR2: LNHDA and SQIVND (reference sequence). V lost 5 bases and J 2 bases, leaving 17 bases between the germline ends. This CDR3 has 16 residues. DNA of the CDR3: TGTGCCAGTAGTCCGTGGACATCCACTATCACAGATACGCAGTATTTT. It specifies CASSPWTSTITDTQYF.

This chain links TRBV2 with TRBJ1-2, with D possibly being TRBD1 (6 bases). This CDR3 has 14 amino acids. Germline lookup yields CDR1 SNHLY and CDR2 FYNNEI. V lost 6 bases, J lost 0 bases, and 11 bases lay in between. The chain's CDR3 is CASRGQLANYGYTF. The CDR3 coding sequence is TGTGCCAGCAGAGGACAGTTAGCTAACTATGGCTACACCTTC.

The chain has TRBV6-1 and TRBJ1-3; no reliable D call. In germline, CDR1 is MNHNS, CDR2 SASEGT. V was pared by 8 bases and J by 0 bases, with 14 bases between. The CDR3 length is 15 residues. The CDR3 loop is CASRRGEDSGNTIYF. CDR3 nucleotide sequence: TGTGCCAGCCGTCGTGGAGAGGACTCTGGAAACACCATATATTTT.

The chain is built from TRBV15 and TRBJ1-5, with D hard to call. The CDR3 consists of 13 residues. The germline V gene has CDR1 LNHNV and CDR2 YYDKDF (reference sequence). V lost 2 bases and J lost 5, with 7 bases in between. The CDR3 DNA sequence: TGTGCCACCAGCAGACTACGCGATCAGCCCCAGCATTTT. It codes for CATSRLRDQPQHF.

Only a few counts were recorded for this clone. The chain uses TRBV10-3 and TRBJ1-4; D gene unclear. The V end was cut by 3 bases, the J end by 7 bases, with 12 bases between. In germline, CDR1 is ENHRY, CDR2 SYGVKD. The CDR3 covers 14 residues. The DNA for the CDR3 is TGTGCCATCAGTGACGGAAGGGATGTTGAAAAACTGTTTTTT. It codes for CAISDGRDVEKLFF.

On this clone itself: Other DNA sequences in the sample encode the same CDR3. The rearrangement links TRBV18 to TRBJ2-7, with 9 bases that match TRBD2. This CDR3 has 14 residues. The germline gives CDR1 KGHSH, CDR2 LQKENI. After removal of 3 bases from V and 5 bases from J, the junction contained 5 bases not matched to a gene. CDR3 nucleotides: TGTGCCAGCTCACCGGGGTTAGCGGGGGACGAGCAGTACTTC. Translation: CASSPGLAGDEQYF.

The V gene is TRBV5-4, the J gene TRBJ2-5, with no clear D. The V gene lost 0 bases and the J gene lost 0 bases, with 6 bases spanning the gap. This CDR3 region has 14 residues. The germline gives CDR1 SGHNT, CDR2 YYREEE (reference sequence). This chain's CDR3 is CASSLGQNQETQYF. In nucleotides, the CDR3 is TGTGCCAGCAGCTTGGGGCAGAACCAAGAGACCCAGTACTTC.